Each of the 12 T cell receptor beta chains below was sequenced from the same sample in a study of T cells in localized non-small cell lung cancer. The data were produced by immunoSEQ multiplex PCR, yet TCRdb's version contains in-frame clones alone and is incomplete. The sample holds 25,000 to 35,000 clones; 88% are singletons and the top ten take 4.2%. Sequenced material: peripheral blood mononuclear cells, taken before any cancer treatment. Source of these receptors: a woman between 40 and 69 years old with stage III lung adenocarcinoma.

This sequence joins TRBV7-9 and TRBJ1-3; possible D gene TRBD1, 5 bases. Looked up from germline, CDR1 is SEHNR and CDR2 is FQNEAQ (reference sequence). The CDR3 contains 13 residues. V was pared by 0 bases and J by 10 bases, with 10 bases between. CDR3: CASSLAGAGTIYF. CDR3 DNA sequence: TGTGCCAGCAGCTTAGCAGGGGCCGGGACCATATATTTT.

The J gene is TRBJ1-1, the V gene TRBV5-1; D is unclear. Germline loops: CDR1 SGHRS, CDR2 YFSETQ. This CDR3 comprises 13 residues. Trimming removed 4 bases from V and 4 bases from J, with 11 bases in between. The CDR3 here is CASSEGIGTEAFF. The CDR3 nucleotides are TGCGCCAGCAGCGAAGGGATAGGCACTGAAGCTTTCTTT.

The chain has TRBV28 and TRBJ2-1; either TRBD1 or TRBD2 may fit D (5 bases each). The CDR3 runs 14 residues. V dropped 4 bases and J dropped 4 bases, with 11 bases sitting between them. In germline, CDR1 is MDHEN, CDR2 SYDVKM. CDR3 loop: CASSYRDAYNEQFF. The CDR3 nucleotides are TGTGCCAGCAGTTACCGGGACGCTTACAATGAGCAGTTCTTC.

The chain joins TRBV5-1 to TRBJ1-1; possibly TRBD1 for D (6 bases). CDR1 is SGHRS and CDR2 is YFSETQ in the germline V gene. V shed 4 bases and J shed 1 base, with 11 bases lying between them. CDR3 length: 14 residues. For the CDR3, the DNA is TGCGCCAGCAGCAGACAGACAGGGAACACTGAAGCTTTCTTT. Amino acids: CASSRQTGNTEAFF.

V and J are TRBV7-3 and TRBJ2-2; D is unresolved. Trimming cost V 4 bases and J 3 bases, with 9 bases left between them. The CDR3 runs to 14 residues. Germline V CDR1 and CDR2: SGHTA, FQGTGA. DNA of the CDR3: TGTGCCAGCAGCTCCGCCAGAGACACCGGGGAGCTGTTTTTT. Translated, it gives CASSSARDTGELFF.

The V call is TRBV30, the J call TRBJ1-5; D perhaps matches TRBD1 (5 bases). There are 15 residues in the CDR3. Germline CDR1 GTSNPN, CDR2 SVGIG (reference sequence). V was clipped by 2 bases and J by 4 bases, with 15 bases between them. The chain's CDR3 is CAWSPGRGGNQPQHF. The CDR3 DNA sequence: TGTGCCTGGAGTCCAGGGCGGGGTGGGAATCAGCCCCAGCATTTT.

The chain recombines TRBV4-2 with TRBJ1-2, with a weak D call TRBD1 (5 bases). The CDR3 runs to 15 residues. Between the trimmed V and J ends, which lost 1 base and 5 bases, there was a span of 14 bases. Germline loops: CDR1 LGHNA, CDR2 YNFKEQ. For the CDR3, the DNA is TGTGCCAGCAGCCAAGCCCTCAGGGATAATTATGGCTACACCTTC. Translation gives CASSQALRDNYGYTF.

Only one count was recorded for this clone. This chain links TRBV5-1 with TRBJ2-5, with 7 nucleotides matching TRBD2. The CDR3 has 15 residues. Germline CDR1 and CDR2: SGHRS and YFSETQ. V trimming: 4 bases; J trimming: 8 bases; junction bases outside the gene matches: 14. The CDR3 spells CASSPGTTTELTQYF. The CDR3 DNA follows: TGCGCCAGCAGCCCAGGGACTACCACCGAGTTAACCCAGTACTTC.

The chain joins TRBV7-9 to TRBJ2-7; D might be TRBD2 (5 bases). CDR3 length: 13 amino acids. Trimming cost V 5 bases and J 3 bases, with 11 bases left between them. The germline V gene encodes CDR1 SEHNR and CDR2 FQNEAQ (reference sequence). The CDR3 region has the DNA TGTGCCAGCAGCACGGGAAATCTCTACGAGCAGTACTTC. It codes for CASSTGNLYEQYF. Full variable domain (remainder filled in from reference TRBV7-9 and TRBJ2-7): DTGVSQNPRHKITKRGQNVTFRCDPISEHNRLYWYRQTLGQGPEFLTYFQNEAQLEKSRLLSDRFSAERPKGSFSTLEIQRTEQGDSAMYLCASSTGNLYEQYFGPGTRLTVT.

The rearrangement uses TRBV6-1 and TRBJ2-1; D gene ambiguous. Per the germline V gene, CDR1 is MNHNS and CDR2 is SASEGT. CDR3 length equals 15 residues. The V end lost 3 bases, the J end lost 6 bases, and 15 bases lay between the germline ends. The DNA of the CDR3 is TGTGCCAGCAGTGATCTTGGAACGATTCGCAATGAGCAGTTCTTC. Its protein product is CASSDLGTIRNEQFF.

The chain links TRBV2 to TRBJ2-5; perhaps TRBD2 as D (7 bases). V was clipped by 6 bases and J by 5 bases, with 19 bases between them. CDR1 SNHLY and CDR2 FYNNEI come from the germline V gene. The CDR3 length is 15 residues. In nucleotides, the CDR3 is TGTGCCAGCAGCCTGGCGGGGGCGAGAAGGGAGACCCAGTACTTC. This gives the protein CASSLAGARRETQYF.

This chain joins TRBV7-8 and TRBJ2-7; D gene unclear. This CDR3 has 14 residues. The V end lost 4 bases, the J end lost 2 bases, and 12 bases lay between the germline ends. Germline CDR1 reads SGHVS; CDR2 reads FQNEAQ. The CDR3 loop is CASSSRTNPYEQYF. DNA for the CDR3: TGTGCCAGCAGCTCTAGGACGAACCCCTACGAGCAGTACTTC.